Below, 8 T cell receptor beta chains from the same sample are listed, as sequenced in a study of type 1 regulatory T cells. Each CDR3 protein gets one entry after TCRdb re-called the reads with MiXCR. The sample has approximately 77,000 distinct CDR3 sequences, around 21% seen once. The antigens for these receptors are not known. Study observations and caveats: Tr1 cells had a more restricted TCR repertoire than non-Tr1 cells.

Sequencing was performed on cultured type 1 regulatory T (Tr1) cells, either the whole culture or a sorted fraction (not recorded which). Every receptor here comes from a human donor in good health.

This clonotype was observed many times. The chain has TRBV18 and TRBJ2-3; D gene unclear. The CDR3 is 16 amino acids. Germline CDR1 reads KGHSH; CDR2 reads LQKENI. V was cut by 2 bases and J by 1 base, with 13 bases left in between. CDR3 sequence reads: CASSPGVPVGTDTQYF. In DNA, the CDR3 is TGTGCCAGCTCACCAGGGGTCCCGGTCGGCACAGATACGCAGTATTTT.

This clonotype has just a few counts. The CDR3 reads CSARVTSGNPYEQYF. The DNA of the CDR3 is TGCAGTGCTAGAGTTACTAGCGGGAACCCCTACGAGCAGTACTTC. This sequence joins TRBV20-1 and TRBJ2-7; 10 positions match TRBD2. Germline CDR1 reads DFQATT; CDR2 reads SNEGSKA (reference sequence). The V and J ends lost 1 base and 2 bases, in that order; junction bases with no gene match: 5. There are 15 residues in the CDR3.

In this sample, this clonotype turned up a few times. A read error may account for a junction end that differs from germline. In DNA form, the CDR3 reads TGCGCCGGCAGCTTGAACACCAGGGCCCAAGAGACCCAGTACTTC. Encoded protein: CAGSLNTRAQETQYF. The V call is TRBV5-1, the J call TRBJ2-5, with a tentative D call TRBD1 (5 bases). Germline V gene sequence: CDR1 SGHRS, CDR2 YFSETQ. The CDR3 is made up of 15 amino acids.

V is TRBV7-9 and J is TRBJ2-7, with 9 bases that match TRBD2. The CDR3 consists of 15 residues. V lost 2 bases to trimming and J lost 3 bases; unmatched junction nucleotides: 5. In germline, CDR1 is SEHNR, CDR2 FQNEAQ (reference sequence). Here the CDR3 DNA reads TGTGCCAGCAGCTTATCGAGCGGGAGGTTCTACGAGCAGTACTTC. This codes for CASSLSSGRFYEQYF.

This clonotype came up many times. V and J are TRBV5-1 and TRBJ1-1, with D tentatively TRBD1 (5 bases). The germline gives CDR1 SGHRS, CDR2 YFSETQ. V lost 2 bases and J 2 bases, leaving 7 bases between the germline ends. The CDR3 totals 13 residues. DNA for the CDR3: TGCGCCAGCAGCTTCCAGGGAAACACTGAAGCTTTCTTT. It is translated as CASSFQGNTEAFF.

In its sample, this clonotype was seen many times. This chain connects TRBV18 to TRBJ1-2; a weak D match, TRBD1 (6 bases). CDR1 is KGHSH and CDR2 is LQKENI in the germline V gene. CDR3 size: 17 residues. The V gene lost 3 bases and the J gene lost 5 bases, with 22 bases spanning the gap. CDR3 protein: CASSPPGHRGLLYGYTF. CDR3 sequence (DNA): TGTGCCAGCTCACCGCCGGGACACCGGGGTCTCCTATATGGCTACACCTTC.

The chain couples TRBV7-9 to TRBJ1-2; D is ambiguous. Germline assignment: CDR1 SEHNR and CDR2 FQNEAQ (reference sequence). Trimming pared 3 bases from V and 6 bases from J, leaving 11 bases between. The CDR3 has 13 residues. This CDR3 reads CASSFAEADGYTF. The DNA of the CDR3 is TGTGCCAGCAGCTTTGCAGAGGCGGATGGCTACACCTTC. The full variable domain, with the rest looked up from reference TRBV7-9 and TRBJ1-2, is DTGVSQNPRHKITKRGQNVTFRCDPISEHNRLYWYRQTLGQGPEFLTYFQNEAQLEKSRLLSDRFSAERPKGSFSTLEIQRTEQGDSAMYLCASSFAEADGYTFGSGTRLTVV.

This clonotype has just a few counts. This chain joins TRBV7-2 and TRBJ2-7; 10 nucleotides line up with TRBD2. CDR1 SGHTA and CDR2 FQGNSA come from the germline V gene. The V and J ends lost 3 bases and 3 bases, in that order; junction bases with no gene match: 5. The CDR3 runs 15 residues. CDR3 DNA sequence: TGTGCCAGCAGCTTGTCGGCTAGCGGGGGCTACGAGCAGTACTTC. Its protein product is CASSLSASGGYEQYF. Full variable domain (missing parts from reference TRBV7-2 and TRBJ2-7): GAGVSQSPSNKVTEKGKDVELRCDPISGHTALYWYRQSLGQGLEFLIYFQGNSAPDKSGLPSDRFSAERTGGSVSTLTIQRTQQEDSAVYLCASSLSASGGYEQYFGPGTRLTVT.